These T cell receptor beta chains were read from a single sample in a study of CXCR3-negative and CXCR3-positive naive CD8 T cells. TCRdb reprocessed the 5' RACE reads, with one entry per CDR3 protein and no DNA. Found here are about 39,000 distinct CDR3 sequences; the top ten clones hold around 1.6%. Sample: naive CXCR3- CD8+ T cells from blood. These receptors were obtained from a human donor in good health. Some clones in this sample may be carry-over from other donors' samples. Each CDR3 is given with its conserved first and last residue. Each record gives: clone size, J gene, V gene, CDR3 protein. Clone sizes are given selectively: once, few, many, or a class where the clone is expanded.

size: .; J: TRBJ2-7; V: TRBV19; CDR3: CASSAGTGSYEQYF
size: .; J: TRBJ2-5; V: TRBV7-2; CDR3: CASSLAPGDRSRF
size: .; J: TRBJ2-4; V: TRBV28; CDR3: CASSGGTSTNLAKNIQYF
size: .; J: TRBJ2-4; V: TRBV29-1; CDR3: CSARSGRDIQYF
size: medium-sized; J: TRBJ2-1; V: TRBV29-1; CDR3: CSVELRDRDNEQFF
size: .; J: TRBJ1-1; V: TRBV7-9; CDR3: CASSSPLFFTEAFF
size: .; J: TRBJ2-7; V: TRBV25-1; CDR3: CASSEFLTSTEQYF
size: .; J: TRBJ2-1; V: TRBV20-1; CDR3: CSASGTSGYNEQFF
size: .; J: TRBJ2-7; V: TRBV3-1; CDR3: CASSQQQWSYEQYF
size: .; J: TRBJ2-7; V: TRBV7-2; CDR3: CASSATGNSYEQYF
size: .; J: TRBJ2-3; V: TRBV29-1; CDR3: CSVEFQGSPSDTQYF
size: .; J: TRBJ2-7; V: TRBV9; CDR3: CASSVVAGESYEQYF
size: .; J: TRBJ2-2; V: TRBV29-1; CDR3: CSVQEGGIGELFF
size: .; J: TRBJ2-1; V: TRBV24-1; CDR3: CATSDLGWNEQFF
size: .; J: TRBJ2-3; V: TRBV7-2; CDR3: CASSSTGATDTQYF
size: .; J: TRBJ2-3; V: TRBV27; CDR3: CASSLPSFAGSTDTQYF
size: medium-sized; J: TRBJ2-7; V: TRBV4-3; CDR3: CASSQDRDGSYEQYF
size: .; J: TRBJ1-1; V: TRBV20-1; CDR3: CSATGPGEWTEAFF
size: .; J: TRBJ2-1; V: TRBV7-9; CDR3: CASSLVGAGVYNEQFF
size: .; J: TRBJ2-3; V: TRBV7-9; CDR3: CASSFPPDTDTDTQYF
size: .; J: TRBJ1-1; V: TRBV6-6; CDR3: CASSYSFGTGIPEAFF
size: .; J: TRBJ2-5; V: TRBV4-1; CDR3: CASSQVRGDETQYF
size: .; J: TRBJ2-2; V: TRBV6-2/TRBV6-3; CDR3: CASSETGTLGTGELFF
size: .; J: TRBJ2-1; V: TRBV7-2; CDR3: CASSLDPGEAYNEQFF
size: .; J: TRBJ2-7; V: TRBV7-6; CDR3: CASSILAGDSYEQYF
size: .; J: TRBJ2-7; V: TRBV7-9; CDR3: CASSDRDRAYEQYF
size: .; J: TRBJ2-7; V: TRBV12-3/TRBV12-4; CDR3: CASSRQGVPTYEQYF
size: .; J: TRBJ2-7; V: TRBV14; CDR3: CASSPGGAAWYEQYF